This entry lists 10 T cell receptor beta chains sequenced from one sample in a study of blood T cell repertoires in COVID-19. Profiled with immunoSEQ multiplex PCR; TCRdb holds only in-frame clones, not every one. The sample has 120,000 to 150,000 clones, 65% to 85% seen once. The material sequenced was peripheral blood. Source of these receptors: a human donor in a cohort sampled during active COVID-19.

The V call is TRBV7-2, the J call TRBJ2-2; 15 bases fit TRBD2. Looked up from germline, CDR1 is SGHTA and CDR2 is FQGNSA. This CDR3 spans 18 amino acids. With 5 bases clipped from V and 4 bases from J, the junction kept 8 bases outside the gene matches. The CDR3 sequence is CASSPRTSGGVSTGELFF. The CDR3 bases are TGTGCCAGCAGCCCTCGGACTAGCGGGGGGGTTAGCACCGGGGAGCTGTTTTTT.

The genes are TRBV10-3 and TRBJ1-1; 8 nucleotides agree with TRBD1. The CDR3 runs 13 residues. Germline V gene data show CDR1 as ENHRY and CDR2 as SYGVKD. After removal of 6 bases from V and 8 bases from J, the junction contained 8 bases not matched to a gene. In DNA form, the CDR3 reads TGTGCCATCAGCGCGACAGGGGACCTGGAAGCTTTCTTT. It codes for CAISATGDLEAFF.

The chain employs TRBV7-9 and TRBJ1-4; maybe TRBD1 (6 bases). This CDR3 spans 17 amino acids. The germline V and J ends were trimmed by 5 bases and 4 bases, with 20 bases remaining between them. Germline-derived CDR1 and CDR2 are SEHNR and FQNEAQ (reference sequence). CDR3 in DNA: TGTGCCAGCAGCCCCCCTAGGACCCAGGGGATTAATGAAAAACTGTTTTTT. It codes for CASSPPRTQGINEKLFF.

This chain uses TRBV7-6 with TRBJ2-1, with 8 positions matching TRBD1. This CDR3 is 16 amino acids long. V was pared by 2 bases and J by 6 bases, with 9 bases of the junction left unmatched. The germline gives CDR1 SGHVS, CDR2 FNYEAQ. The CDR3 region has the DNA TGTGCCAGCAGCTTAACTGGGCAGGGGGCGATCAATGAGCAGTTCTTC. It codes for CASSLTGQGAINEQFF.

J is TRBJ2-3 and V is TRBV19; 9 bases fit TRBD2. Germline values: CDR1 LNHDA, CDR2 SQIVND (reference sequence). The CDR3 extends over 15 amino acids. J gave up 4 bases and V 5 bases, and 7 bases lay outside the gene matches. For the CDR3, the DNA is TGTGCCAGTAGTTCCGCACTAGCGGGCGCAGATACGCAGTATTTT. This gives the protein CASSSALAGADTQYF.

The chain links TRBV25-1 to TRBJ1-1; D remains unclear. The CDR3 extends over 16 amino acids. The germline CDR1 and CDR2 sequences are MGHDK and SYGVNS. Deletions cut 0 bases from V and 6 bases from J, with 17 bases between. CDR3 bases: TGTGCCAGCAGTGAATACGGTAAAGTCTCGAGGGCTGAAGCTTTCTTT. As protein: CASSEYGKVSRAEAFF.

The V and J genes are TRBV11-2 and TRBJ1-1, with 7 positions matching TRBD1. The germline V gene encodes CDR1 SGHAT and CDR2 FQNNGV. The CDR3 extends over 12 amino acids. J gave up 12 bases and V 0 bases, and 4 bases lay outside the gene matches. The CDR3 DNA reads TGTGCCAGCAGCTTAGACAGGGGGTCTACTTTCTTT. This sequence encodes CASSLDRGSTFF.

This clone was observed once. V gene TRBV5-1 combines with J gene TRBJ2-7; TRBD1 aligns across 10 bases. With V trimmed by 0 bases and J by 2 bases, 2 bases remained unmatched. There are 15 residues in the CDR3. Germline V CDR1 and CDR2: SGHRS, YFSETQ. The CDR3 loop is CASSLDGQGAYEQYF. The CDR3 region has the DNA TGCGCCAGCAGCTTGGACGGACAGGGGGCCTACGAGCAGTACTTC.

This chain joins TRBV9 and TRBJ2-5; D is unclear. V shed 3 bases and J shed 3 bases, with 6 bases lying between them. CDR3 size: 12 residues. CDR1 and CDR2 (germline): SGDLS, YYNGEE. The CDR3 coding sequence is TGTGCCAGCAGCGAAAGCGAAGAGACCCAGTACTTC. Translating it yields CASSESEETQYF. The entire variable domain, with the rest obtained from reference TRBV9 and TRBJ2-5, is as follows: DSGVTQTPKHLITATGQRVTLRCSPRSGDLSVYWYQQSLDQGLQFLIQYYNGEERAKGNILERFSAQQFPDLHSELNLSSLELGDSALYFCASSESEETQYFGPGTRLLVL.

The chain is built from TRBV2 and TRBJ2-7; the D is unclear. The V end was cut by 6 bases, the J end by 2 bases, with 17 bases between. Germline loops: CDR1 SNHLY, CDR2 FYNNEI. CDR3 length: 15 residues. CDR3 sequence (DNA): TGTGCCAGCAGCTTCGGGTCCTCGAGGACCTACGAGCAGTACTTC. Its protein is CASSFGSSRTYEQYF.